This record covers a single TCR beta chain. TCRdb independently ran MiXCR on the 5' RACE reads; one entry per CDR3 protein. The table includes under 65,000 distinct CDR3 sequences, around a quarter detected once. V was pared by 3 bases and J by 0 bases, with 8 bases between. The CDR3 length is 14 residues. Germline lookup yields CDR1 SGHRS and CDR2 YFSETQ. This sequence originates from a female donor with breast cancer. The J gene is TRBJ2-3, the V gene TRBV5-1, with D hard to call. Sequencing was carried out using tumor-infiltrating memory CD4+ T cells sorted from the breast tumor. Sample subset: memory CD4+ T cells, CD4+CD45RO+CD25-. Here the CDR3 DNA reads TGCGCCAGCAGCTCTCCACCTAGCACAGATACGCAGTATTTT. Translation gives CASSSPPSTDTQYF.